This section outlines one T cell receptor beta chain sequence together with its context. Amplification yielded TCR beta CDR3 regions, with RNA transcripts as the source. The TCR CDR3 was amplified in a first-round RT-PCR using the HTBI primer set. TCRdb re-analysed the multiplex PCR reads in MiXCR, keeping a single row per CDR3 protein. The table includes a few hundred thousand distinct CDR3 sequences, over 20% detected once. This sample was taken from a study of T cells in Graves' hyperthyroidism and ophthalmopathy. V was clipped by 1 base and J by 7 bases, with 8 bases between them. This CDR3 region has 13 residues. CDR1 and CDR2 (germline): MDHEN, SYDVKM.

Sequenced material: blood. The receptor was isolated from a woman in her 50s with Graves' hyperthyroidism. The chain links TRBV28 to TRBJ1-5, with D hard to call. The chain's CDR3 is CASSLSPGQPQHF. DNA of the CDR3: TGTGCCAGCAGTTTATCCCCCGGGCAGCCCCAGCATTTT.